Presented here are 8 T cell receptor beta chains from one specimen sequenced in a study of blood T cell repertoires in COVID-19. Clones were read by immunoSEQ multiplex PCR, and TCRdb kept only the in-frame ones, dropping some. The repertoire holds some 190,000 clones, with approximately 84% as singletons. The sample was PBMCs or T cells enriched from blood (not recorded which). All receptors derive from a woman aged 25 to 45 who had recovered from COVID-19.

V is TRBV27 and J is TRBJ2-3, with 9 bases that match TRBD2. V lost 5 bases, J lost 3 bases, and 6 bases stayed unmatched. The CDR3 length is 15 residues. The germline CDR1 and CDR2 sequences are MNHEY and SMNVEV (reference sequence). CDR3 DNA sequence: TGTGCCAGCAGTGAACCTAGCGGGGTTACAGATACGCAGTATTTT. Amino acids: CASSEPSGVTDTQYF.

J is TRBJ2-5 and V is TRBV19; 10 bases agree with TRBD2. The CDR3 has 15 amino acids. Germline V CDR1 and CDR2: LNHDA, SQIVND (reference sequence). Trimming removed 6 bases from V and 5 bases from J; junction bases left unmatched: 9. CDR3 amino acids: CASSRTSGPWETQYF. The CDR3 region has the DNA TGTGCCAGTAGCCGGACTAGCGGTCCTTGGGAGACCCAGTACTTC.

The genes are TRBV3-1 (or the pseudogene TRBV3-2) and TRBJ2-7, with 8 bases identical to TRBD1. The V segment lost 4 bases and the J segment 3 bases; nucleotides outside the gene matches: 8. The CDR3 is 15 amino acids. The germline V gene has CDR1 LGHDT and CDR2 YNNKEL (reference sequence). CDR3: CASSLAGQAHYEQYF. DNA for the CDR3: TGTGCCAGCAGCCTTGCGGGACAGGCCCACTACGAGCAGTACTTC.

In nucleotides, the CDR3 is TGTGCCAGCACCACCTCTCCCCCGAACCGGGACAGGGTGAGGAAGAACACTGAAGCTTTCTTT. Translation: CASTTSPPNRDRVRKNTEAFF. The V call is TRBV9, the J call TRBJ1-1, with 9 positions matching TRBD1. Unmatched junction bases numbered 25, after V lost 6 bases and J lost 1 base. This CDR3 has 21 amino acids. Germline assignment: CDR1 SGDLS and CDR2 YYNGEE.

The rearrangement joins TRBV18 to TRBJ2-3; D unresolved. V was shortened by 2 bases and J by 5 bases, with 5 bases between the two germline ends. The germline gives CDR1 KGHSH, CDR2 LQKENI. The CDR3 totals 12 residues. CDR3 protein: CASSPVLDTQYF. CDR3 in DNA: TGTGCCAGCTCACCAGTATTAGATACGCAGTATTTT.

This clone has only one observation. CDR3 bases: TGCGCCAGCAGCGCGGGGACAGGGGTATTCGACTATGGCTACACCTTC. It yields the protein CASSAGTGVFDYGYTF. J is TRBJ1-2 and V is TRBV5-1; 10 nucleotides align to TRBD1. Unmatched junction bases numbered 9, after V lost 4 bases and J lost 3 bases. The CDR3 runs 16 residues. CDR1 and CDR2 (germline): SGHRS, YFSETQ.

CDR3 residues: CASSPSQWTEAFF. CDR3 coding DNA: TGTGCCAGCAGCCCAAGTCAGTGGACTGAAGCTTTCTTT. This chain joins TRBV14 and TRBJ1-1; D unclear. V gave up 4 bases and J gave up 5 bases, with 11 bases separating them. The CDR3 runs to 13 residues. Germline CDR1 and CDR2: SGHDN and FVKESK.

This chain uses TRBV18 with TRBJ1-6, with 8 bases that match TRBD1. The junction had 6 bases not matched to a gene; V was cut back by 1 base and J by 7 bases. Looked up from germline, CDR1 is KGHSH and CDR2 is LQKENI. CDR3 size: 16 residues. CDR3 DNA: TGTGCCAGCTCACCACTTTCAGGACAGGGCAATTCACCCCTCCACTTT. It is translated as CASSPLSGQGNSPLHF.